One T cell receptor (beta chain) is described in this entry. The data stem from a study of T cells expressing NK-cell markers. TCRdb derives one entry per CDR3 protein from the 5' RACE reads, leaving out DNA. Its listing shows about 260,000 distinct CDR3 sequences. The specimen was blood T cells: a sorted CD56 or NKG2C T cell subset, CD4+ or CD8+ T cells, or bulk PBMC T cells (not recorded which). The receptor was derived from a woman aged 18-69 years in good health.

CDR3 sequence: CAWTNHNEQFF. The gene calls are TRBV30 and TRBJ2-1. This CDR3 contains 11 residues. In germline, CDR1 is GTSNPN, CDR2 SVGIG (reference sequence).